A selection of T cell receptor beta chains follows, all from one sample in a study of patients and donors after allogeneic stem cell transplantation. MiXCR was run by TCRdb on the RT-PCR reads, yielding one entry per CDR3 protein. The top ten clones hold 33% of a sample with more than 150,000 distinct CDR3 sequences, less than 45% of them seen once. Sequences were obtained from blood, either unsorted or a sorted T cell fraction (not recorded which). These receptors all come from a human donor who was either an allogeneic HSCT recipient or a stem cell or donor lymphocyte infusion donor (not recorded which). It is not recorded whose cells these are; they may come from a transplant donor. CDR3s include the opening cysteine and the closing phenylalanine or tryptophan. D genes are given only for firm matches. Clone size, where shown, is once, few, many, or a class for clones that have expanded.

>many|TRBV12-3/TRBV12-4|15|TRBJ2-2|-
TGTGCCAGCAGTTTCCGGGCGGGGAACACCGGGGAGCTGTTTTTT
CASSFRAGNTGELFF
>-|TRBV5-5|13|TRBJ2-5|TRBD1
TGTGCCAGCAGCTCGGACAGGGAGAAGACCCAGTACTTC
CASSSDREKTQYF
>-|TRBV20-1|15|TRBJ1-5|TRBD1
TGCAGTGCTAGTGAGGCGGACAGGGGGGGGCAGCCCCAGCATTTT
CSASEADRGGQPQHF
>few|TRBV7-2|15|TRBJ1-5|-
TGTGCCAGCAGCCAGTCGGGACCGGGCAATCAGCCCCAGCATTTT
CASSQSGPGNQPQHF
>-|TRBV29-1|14|TRBJ1-1|-
TGCAGCGTTTCAGTAGCCTCGGGGGACACTGAAGCTTTCTTT
CSVSVASGDTEAFF
>once|TRBV9|15|TRBJ2-7|-
TGTGCCAGCAGCCCCGAGGACTTTGGATCCTACGAGCAGTACTTC
CASSPEDFGSYEQYF
>-|TRBV5-5|16|TRBJ2-5|TRBD1
TGTGCCAGCAGCTCATCTCTTACGGGACAGATGGGATCTCGGTACTTC
CASSSSLTGQMGSRYF
>-|TRBV20-1|16|TRBJ1-4|TRBD1
TGCAGTGCTAGAGATCAGGGGGGGACAAGGAATGAAAAACTGTTTTTT
CSARDQGGTRNEKLFF
>-|TRBV25-1|11|TRBJ1-4|-
TGTGCCACTCGGTTGGGTGAAAAACTGTTTTTT
CATRLGEKLFF
>-|TRBV27|15|TRBJ2-5|-
TGTGCCAGCAGTCCGATCCCGCCCGGGATAGAGACCCAGTACTTC
CASSPIPPGIETQYF
>few|TRBV12-3/TRBV12-4|13|TRBJ1-1|-
TGTGCCAGCAGTTTGACGGGGCACACTGAAGCTTTCTTT
CASSLTGHTEAFF
>-|TRBV15|12|TRBJ1-3|-
TGTGCCACCAGCAGTGAGGGAAACACCATATATTTT
CATSSEGNTIYF
>few|TRBV5-6|11|TRBJ1-1|-
TGTGCCAGCAGCTTAGGAACTGGGACTTTCTTT
CASSLGTGTFF
>once|TRBV12-3/TRBV12-4|15|TRBJ2-1|TRBD1
TGTGCCAGCTCCCCCCGGGACAGGGGGCTCAATGAGCAGTTCTTC
CASSPRDRGLNEQFF
>many|TRBV29-1|11|TRBJ2-5|-
TGCAGCGTTGAGCTAGGAGAGACCCAGTACTTC
CSVELGETQYF
>few|TRBV12-3/TRBV12-4|15|TRBJ1-1|-
TGTGCCAGCAGTTTAGGCGTGACCATGGCCACTGAAGCTTTCTTT
CASSLGVTMATEAFF
>few|TRBV6-5|13|TRBJ1-5|-
TGTGCCAGCAGCCGGGAGCAGAATCAGCCCCAGCATTTT
CASSREQNQPQHF
>-|TRBV5-1|14|TRBJ2-5|-
TGCGCCAGCAGGCCGGGACCTCCGGGGGAGACCCAGTACTTC
CASRPGPPGETQYF
>few|TRBV12-3/TRBV12-4|15|TRBJ2-7|TRBD2
TGTGCCAGCAGAACTAGCGGGAGACACCACGGCGAGCAGTACTTC
CASRTSGRHHGEQYF
>-|TRBV29-1|13|TRBJ2-3|-
TGCAGCGTGGGGACACGGTACACAGATACGCAGTATTTT
CSVGTRYTDTQYF
>-|TRBV4-2|15|TRBJ2-2|-
TGTGCCAGCAGCCAACATACAGGGAACACCGGGGAGCTGTTTTTT
CASSQHTGNTGELFF
>few|TRBV6-6|14|TRBJ1-1|TRBD1
TGTGCCAGCAGGGGGACAGGGGGGAACACTGAAGCTTTCTTT
CASRGTGGNTEAFF
>few|TRBV14|12|TRBJ1-1|-
TGTGCCAGCAGCACAGGAAGTGCTGGAGCTTTCTTT
CASSTGSAGAFF
>few|TRBV29-1|15|TRBJ1-1|-
TGCAGCGTTGAGGTTTCCCGGGAGAAGAACACTGAAGCTTTCTTT
CSVEVSREKNTEAFF
>once|TRBV7-2|13|TRBJ2-4|-
TGTGCCAGCAGCTTCAGGGCCTCAAACATTCAGTACTTC
CASSFRASNIQYF
>-|TRBV7-2|20|TRBJ1-5|-
TGTGCCAGCAGCCGTTTCGGACTCCCACATAACCCCCTCAACAATCAGCCCCAGCATTTT
CASSRFGLPHNPLNNQPQHF
>-|TRBV5-1|13|TRBJ1-4|TRBD1
TGCGCCAGCAGTGGGACAGGGGGTGAAAAACTGTTTTTT
CASSGTGGEKLFF
>-|TRBV20-1|15|TRBJ1-1|-
TGCAGTGCTGGTGACGAGGAACCATTTAACACTGAAGCTTTCTTT
CSAGDEEPFNTEAFF
>many|TRBV12-3/TRBV12-4|13|TRBJ1-3|-
TGTGCCAGCAGTCAGAGCTCTGGAAACACCATATATTTT
CASSQSSGNTIYF
>once|TRBV28|12|TRBJ1-1|-
TGTGCCAGCAGTTTATTTGGGGAGGAAGCTTTCTTT
CASSLFGEEAFF
>-|TRBV7-9|13|TRBJ1-2|TRBD1
TGTGCCAGCAGAGCCGGGACAGATTATCTCTACACCTTC
CASRAGTDYLYTF
>few|TRBV7-2|13|TRBJ2-5|-
TGTGCCAGCAGCGGAGACCATAAAGAGACCCAGTACTTC
CASSGDHKETQYF
>-|TRBV20-1|14|TRBJ2-1|-
TGCAGTGTCCCGGGACAAGGTGCCTACAATGAGCAGTTCTTC
CSVPGQGAYNEQFF
>few|TRBV12-3/TRBV12-4|11|TRBJ1-5|-
TGTGCCAGCAGTGGTCTGGAGCCCCAGCATTTT
CASSGLEPQHF
>few|TRBV2|18|TRBJ2-2|TRBD2
TGTGCCAGCTCCGCCCGAACTAGCGGGAGCAAGTACACCGGGGAGCTGTTTTTT
CASSARTSGSKYTGELFF
>-|TRBV4-3|16|TRBJ1-1|-
TGCGCCAGCAGCCAAGATCGAAGTACTGAGAACACTGAAGCTTTCTTT
CASSQDRSTENTEAFF
>-|TRBV12-3/TRBV12-4|14|TRBJ2-2|-
TGTGCCAGCAGTCCCCGGGGTTACACCGGGGAGCTGTTTTTT
CASSPRGYTGELFF
>-|TRBV6-5|13|TRBJ1-1|TRBD1
TGTGCCAGCAGGGTAGGGACAGACCTTGAAGCTTTCTTT
CASRVGTDLEAFF
>-|TRBV6-5|14|TRBJ1-1|-
TGTGCCAGCAGCCTGGAGTTCATGAACACTGAAGCTTTCTTT
CASSLEFMNTEAFF
>-|TRBV2|15|TRBJ1-4|-
TGTGCCAGCAGTGTTTCGGCAGGGGAAGGGGAAAAACTGTTTTTT
CASSVSAGEGEKLFF
>-|TRBV6-2/TRBV6-3|12|TRBJ2-2|-
TGTGCCAGCAGTAAGGACACCGGGGAGCTGTTTTTT
CASSKDTGELFF
>-|TRBV28|16|TRBJ2-2|TRBD1
TGTGCCAGCAGTACTATTATCACAGGGGGCACCGGGGAGCTGTTTTTT
CASSTIITGGTGELFF
>few|TRBV27|13|TRBJ1-1|-
TGTGCCAGCAGATCAGGGTCCTACACTGAAGCTTTCTTT
CASRSGSYTEAFF
>-|TRBV6-6|13|TRBJ2-7|-
TGTGCCAGCAGTTACTTAGGTTTCTACGAGCAGTACTTC
CASSYLGFYEQYF
>few|TRBV12-3/TRBV12-4|15|TRBJ1-5|-
TGTGCCAGCAGTTTAGGACAGACTCTCAATCAGCCCCAGCATTTT
CASSLGQTLNQPQHF
>-|TRBV14|14|TRBJ2-1|-
TGTGCCAGCAGCCTTATGACGGTTTACAATGAGCAGTTCTTC
CASSLMTVYNEQFF
>-|TRBV24-1|18|TRBJ2-2|TRBD2
TGTGCCACCAGTGATTTCAAAGCCGCTAGCGGAAACACCGGGGAGCTGTTTTTT
CATSDFKAASGNTGELFF
>-|TRBV24-1|14|TRBJ1-2|-
TGTGCCACCAGTGACGGGACGGCTAACTATGGCTACACCTTC
CATSDGTANYGYTF
>few|TRBV7-9|14|TRBJ1-2|TRBD1
TGTGCCAGCAGCGGACAGGGAGAGTCCTATGGCTACACCTTC
CASSGQGESYGYTF
>few|TRBV25-1|15|TRBJ1-1|-
TGTGCCAGCATAGAATCGGGAAGATTGTACACTGAAGCTTTCTTT
CASIESGRLYTEAFF
>-|TRBV20-1|11|TRBJ1-1|-
TGCAGTGCTACCCCGGGACCAGGGGCTTTCTTT
CSATPGPGAFF
>-|TRBV4-3|16|TRBJ1-4|-
TGCGCCAGCAGCCCCGGCTCCGACACGGGGGGGGAAAAACTGTTTTTT
CASSPGSDTGGEKLFF